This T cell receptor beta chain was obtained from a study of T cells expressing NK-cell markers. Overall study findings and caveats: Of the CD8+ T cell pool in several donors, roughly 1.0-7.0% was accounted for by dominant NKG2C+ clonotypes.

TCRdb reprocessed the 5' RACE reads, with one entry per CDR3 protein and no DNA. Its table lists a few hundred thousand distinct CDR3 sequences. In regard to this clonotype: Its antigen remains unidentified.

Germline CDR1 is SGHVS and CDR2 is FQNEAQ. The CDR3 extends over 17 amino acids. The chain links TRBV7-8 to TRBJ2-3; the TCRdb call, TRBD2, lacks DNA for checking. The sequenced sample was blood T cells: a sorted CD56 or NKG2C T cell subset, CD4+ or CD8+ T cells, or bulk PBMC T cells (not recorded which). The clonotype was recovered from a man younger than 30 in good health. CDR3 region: CASSSLSRLAGTDTQYF.